Each of the 27 T cell receptor beta chains below was sequenced from the same sample in a study of beta chain features in type 1 diabetes. Every isolated RNA sample was fully reverse transcribed, so sequencing captured expressed TCRB transcripts. TCRdb's table, derived via immunoSEQ multiplex PCR, lists solely in-frame clones and lacks some. The table has approximately 160,000 clones, about 9.1% seen once; the top ten hold less than 3%. Sequenced material: central memory CD4+ T cells from blood. The receptor set was obtained from a woman under 30 in good health.

This chain connects TRBV6-1 to TRBJ1-3; D is possibly TRBD1 (5 bases). From germline, CDR1 is MNHNS and CDR2 SASEGT. V lost 4 bases, J lost 0 bases, and 13 bases lay in between. CDR3 length: 16 amino acids. In DNA, the CDR3 is TGTGCCAGCAGTGTCCCGGGACTGAGCTCTGGAAACACCATATATTTT. Translation: CASSVPGLSSGNTIYF.

This chain links TRBV6-5 with TRBJ1-1, with 8 bases lining up with TRBD1. There are 16 residues in the CDR3. Trimming cost V 0 bases and J 10 bases; bases outside gene matches: 13. CDR1 is MNHEY, CDR2 SVGAGI, per germline. In nucleotides, the CDR3 is TGTGCCAGCAGTTACTCGCTTCTGCAGGGGGCATTGTCAGCTTTCTTT. Amino acids: CASSYSLLQGALSAFF.

J is TRBJ2-3 and V is TRBV6-5; D uncertain. V shed 0 bases and J shed 0 bases, with 7 bases lying between them. There are 15 residues in the CDR3. The germline V gene has CDR1 MNHEY and CDR2 SVGAGI. The DNA of the CDR3 is TGTGCCAGCAGTTACTCGCCTACTAGCACAGATACGCAGTATTTT. Amino acids: CASSYSPTSTDTQYF.

The chain uses TRBV6-1 and TRBJ2-7, with TRBD1 matching 7 bases. CDR1 and CDR2 from the germline V gene are MNHNS and SASEGT. With 3 bases clipped from V and 2 bases from J, the junction kept 10 bases outside the gene matches. The CDR3 has 16 residues. CDR3 sequence reads: CASSEAGTATTYEQYF. As DNA, the CDR3 is TGTGCCAGCAGTGAGGCCGGGACAGCGACAACCTACGAGCAGTACTTC.

In this sample, this clone turned up a few times. The J gene is TRBJ2-7, the V gene TRBV7-9; D gene uncertain. Trimming stripped 2 bases from V and 4 bases from J, with 6 bases between. CDR1 and CDR2 from the germline V gene are SEHNR and FQNEAQ (reference sequence). The CDR3 is made up of 12 amino acids. The CDR3 here is CASSLSWYEQYF. As DNA, the CDR3 is TGTGCCAGCAGCTTAAGCTGGTACGAGCAGTACTTC.

This clone has more than one count but fewer than ten. The chain couples TRBV18 to TRBJ2-5; D perhaps matches TRBD1 (5 bases). Trimming took off 1 base at V and 1 base at J, with 10 bases between the two ends. The CDR3 is made up of 15 amino acids. Germline-derived CDR1 and CDR2 are KGHSH and LQKENI. This chain's CDR3 is CASSPRQNSQETQYF. The CDR3 nucleotides are TGTGCCAGCTCACCACGACAGAACAGCCAAGAGACCCAGTACTTC.

This clone was recorded many times. Here the CDR3 DNA reads TGCAGCGTTGTCAGGCAGTACAGGTACAATGAGCAGTTCTTC. Translation: CSVVRQYRYNEQFF. The chain has TRBV29-1 and TRBJ2-1; TRBD1 is a possible D gene (5 bases). This CDR3 has 14 residues. V lost 4 bases to trimming and J lost 4 bases, with 14 bases between them. Germline values: CDR1 SQVTM, CDR2 ANQGSEA.

This clone showed up just a few times. The chain recombines TRBV6-5 with TRBJ1-2; TRBD1 matches 9 bases. Germline CDR1 MNHEY, CDR2 SVGAGI. The CDR3 length is 15 residues. Trimming removed 4 bases from V and 4 bases from J; junction bases left unmatched: 7. CDR3 sequence: CASSSGQGESYGYTF. CDR3 sequence (DNA): TGTGCCAGCAGTTCGGGACAGGGAGAGAGCTATGGCTACACCTTC.

This clone appeared a few times. The junction departs from germline at one end; a sequencing error may be responsible. This sequence joins TRBV11-3 and TRBJ2-2, with a possible D match to TRBD1 (7 bases). The CDR3 has 14 residues. Germline V CDR1 and CDR2: SGHNT, YENEEA. The CDR3: CASSLDREAGELFF. The CDR3 region has the DNA TGTGCCAGCAGCCTAGACAGGGAGGCCGGGGAGCTGTTTTTT.

This chain uses TRBV9 with TRBJ1-3; D is undetermined. Per germline, CDR1 SGDLS and CDR2 YYNGEE. The V end lost 3 bases, the J end lost 3 bases, and 10 bases lay between the germline ends. This CDR3 contains 14 residues. CDR3 protein: CASSGGTGGNTIYF. Here the CDR3 DNA reads TGTGCCAGCAGCGGCGGCACGGGTGGAAACACCATATATTTT.

A few counts support this clone. The rearrangement joins TRBV2 to TRBJ2-3; D possibly corresponds to TRBD1 (5 bases). CDR1 is SNHLY, CDR2 FYNNEI, per germline. The CDR3 has 14 amino acids. V lost 4 bases and J lost 1, with 9 bases in between. The CDR3 loop reads CASSVGRGTDTQYF. CDR3 in DNA: TGTGCCAGCAGTGTAGGCAGGGGCACAGATACGCAGTATTTT. The variable domain in full, with the rest retrieved from reference TRBV2 and TRBJ2-3, is EPEVTQTPSHQVTQMGQEVILRCVPISNHLYFYWYRQILGQKVEFLVSFYNNEISEKSEIFDDQFSVERPDGSNFTLKIRSTKLEDSAMYFCASSVGRGTDTQYFGPGTRLTVL.

The genes are TRBV7-2 and TRBJ2-1; D is perhaps TRBD2 (6 bases). CDR1 SGHTA and CDR2 FQGNSA come from the germline V gene. The CDR3 consists of 15 residues. V was cut by 7 bases and J by 8 bases, with 21 bases left in between. The CDR3 loop reads CASTRGGSGRYEQFF. The CDR3 nucleotides read TGTGCCAGCACCCGGGGTGGTAGCGGAAGGTATGAGCAGTTCTTC.

V is TRBV7-9 and J is TRBJ1-2; a weak D match, TRBD1 (6 bases). From germline, CDR1 is SEHNR and CDR2 FQNEAQ (reference sequence). V was pared by 8 bases and J by 7 bases, with 17 bases between. The CDR3 is made up of 13 amino acids. CDR3 in amino acids: CASPLGGGLGYTF. The CDR3 DNA follows: TGTGCCAGCCCACTGGGGGGGGGCCTTGGCTACACCTTC.

This clone was observed a handful of times. This chain joins TRBV19 and TRBJ1-1; 10 nucleotides agree with TRBD1. Germline V gene data show CDR1 as LNHDA and CDR2 as SQIVND (reference sequence). The CDR3 totals 16 residues. Trimming at V came to 5 bases and at J to 3 bases, leaving 9 bases not matched to a gene. CDR3 amino acids: CASSSFRTGGHTEAFF. In DNA form, the CDR3 reads TGTGCCAGTAGTTCCTTCCGGACAGGGGGACACACTGAAGCTTTCTTT.

This clone was seen a handful of times. The V gene is TRBV9, the J gene TRBJ1-5; maybe TRBD1 (6 bases). This CDR3 contains 16 residues. Germline V gives CDR1 SGDLS, CDR2 YYNGEE. Trimming cost V 3 bases and J 7 bases, with 20 bases left between them. The CDR3 sequence is CASSAGEGGNGQPQHF. Written as DNA, the CDR3 is TGTGCCAGCAGCGCCGGGGAGGGGGGCAACGGGCAGCCCCAGCATTTT.

The V call is TRBV6-1, the J call TRBJ1-5; TRBD1 matches 9 bases. The J segment lost 3 bases and the V segment lost 4 bases, leaving 10 bases of the junction unmatched. Germline V gene sequence: CDR1 MNHNS, CDR2 SASEGT. This CDR3 is 17 amino acids long. In DNA form, the CDR3 reads TGTGCCAGCAGTGCTCACCCGACAGGGGGTGCCAATCAGCCCCAGCATTTT. Translating gives CASSAHPTGGANQPQHF.

In DNA, the CDR3 is TGTGCCAGCAGCTTAGGCGGTCTAGCGGTAACCTACGAGCAGTACTTC. Translated: CASSLGGLAVTYEQYF. The V call is TRBV13, the J call TRBJ2-7, with 7 bases aligning to TRBD2. Germline values: CDR1 PRHDT, CDR2 FYEKMQ (reference sequence). Germline trimming cut 0 bases from V and 2 bases from J; bases unmatched to any gene: 7. The CDR3 runs 16 residues.

The rearrangement uses TRBV30 and TRBJ1-4; TRBD1 aligns across 11 bases. The CDR3 has 15 amino acids. With V trimmed by 3 bases and J by 2 bases, 2 bases remained unmatched. Looked up from germline, CDR1 is GTSNPN and CDR2 is SVGIG (reference sequence). CDR3 amino acids: CAWRDRGLTNEKLFF. The DNA of the CDR3 is TGTGCCTGGAGGGACAGGGGGCTTACTAATGAAAAACTGTTTTTT.

This chain links TRBV15 with TRBJ2-5; no clear D. The germline gives CDR1 LNHNV, CDR2 YYDKDF (reference sequence). The germline V and J ends were trimmed by 3 bases and 9 bases, with 23 bases remaining between them. This CDR3 is built from 16 residues. The CDR3 region has the DNA TGTGCCACCAGCAGGCCGAGATTAGCAATTATTGGGTCCCAGTACTTC. Protein: CATSRPRLAIIGSQYF. The entire variable domain, with the rest obtained from reference TRBV15 and TRBJ2-5, is as follows: DAMVIQNPRYQVTQFGKPVTLSCSQTLNHNVMYWYQQKSSQAPKLLFHYYDKDFNNEADTPDNFQSRRPNTSFCFLDIRSPGLGDTAMYLCATSRPRLAIIGSQYFGPGTRLLVL.

The genes are TRBV2 and TRBJ2-6; TRBD2 might be the D (5 bases). This CDR3 has 14 residues. Per the germline V gene, CDR1 is SNHLY and CDR2 is FYNNEI. Trimming took off 8 bases at V and 3 bases at J, with 11 bases between the two ends. CDR3 loop: CASHFGDGANVLTF. DNA for the CDR3: TGTGCCAGCCATTTCGGGGATGGGGCCAACGTCCTGACTTTC.

The gene calls are TRBV5-5 and TRBJ1-5, with D unresolved. The V end lost 4 bases, the J end lost 8 bases, and 13 bases lay between the germline ends. The CDR3 is 13 residues long. Germline CDR1 SGHKS, CDR2 YYEKEE (reference sequence). DNA for the CDR3: TGTGCCAGCAGCCAAACGCGGTGGGAGCCCCAGCATTTT. This encodes CASSQTRWEPQHF.

The sample holds a few counts of this clone. As DNA, the CDR3 is TGTGCCAGCAGCCTCCCCCTTCCGGAGACCCAGTACTTC. Its translation: CASSLPLPETQYF. The rearrangement joins TRBV11-2 to TRBJ2-5; D is ambiguous. V dropped 5 bases and J dropped 5 bases, with 12 bases sitting between them. The CDR3 length is 13 residues. Germline CDR1 SGHAT, CDR2 FQNNGV.

This rearrangement joins TRBV27 to TRBJ2-1, with 9 bases that match TRBD1. Germline assignment: CDR1 MNHEY and CDR2 SMNVEV (reference sequence). This CDR3 has 13 residues. The V gene end was trimmed by 0 bases and the J gene end by 15 bases; junction bases not matched to a gene: 6. The CDR3 DNA sequence: TGTGCCAGCAGTTTATCAAGAGGGACAGGGTTGTTCTTC. Translated: CASSLSRGTGLFF.

This chain joins TRBV6-5 and TRBJ2-6, with unresolved D. The CDR3 totals 15 residues. Trimming took 2 bases from V and 3 from J, leaving 8 bases between them. The germline V gene has CDR1 MNHEY and CDR2 SVGAGI. CDR3 sequence reads: CASSYPRDGANVLTF. In DNA form, the CDR3 reads TGTGCCAGCAGTTACCCGAGAGATGGGGCCAACGTCCTGACTTTC.

The chain has TRBV30 and TRBJ2-7; D is unresolved. The CDR3 sequence is 12 residues long. Per the germline V gene, CDR1 is GTSNPN and CDR2 is SVGIG (reference sequence). Deletions cut 5 bases from V and 1 base from J, with 9 bases between. CDR3 amino acids: CAWDIGSYEQYF. The CDR3 DNA sequence: TGTGCCTGGGACATTGGGTCCTACGAGCAGTACTTC. The whole variable domain, remainder taken from reference TRBV30 and TRBJ2-7, is SQTIHQWPATLVQPVGSPLSLECTVEGTSNPNLYWYRQAAGRGLQLLFYSVGIGQISSEVPQNLSASRPQDRQFILSSKKLLLSDSGFYLCAWDIGSYEQYFGPGTRLTVT.

This clone was recorded a few times. The CDR3 is CASRTIDRPEAFF. The CDR3 DNA follows: TGTGCCAGCAGGACCATTGACAGGCCTGAAGCTTTCTTT. This sequence joins TRBV6-5 and TRBJ1-1, with D perhaps matching TRBD1 (6 bases). Germline CDR1 MNHEY, CDR2 SVGAGI. Trimming shortened V by 6 bases and J by 6 bases, and 14 bases separated the two germline ends. The CDR3 sequence is 13 residues long.

The table lists this clone with many counts. This chain joins TRBV5-1 and TRBJ2-3, with 8 bases aligning to TRBD2. In germline, CDR1 is SGHRS, CDR2 YFSETQ. The CDR3 covers 15 residues. V lost 7 bases, J lost 0 bases, and 7 bases stayed unmatched. The CDR3 nucleotides read TGCGCCAGCGGCTGGCGGGGGGATAGCACAGATACGCAGTATTTT. Translated: CASGWRGDSTDTQYF.